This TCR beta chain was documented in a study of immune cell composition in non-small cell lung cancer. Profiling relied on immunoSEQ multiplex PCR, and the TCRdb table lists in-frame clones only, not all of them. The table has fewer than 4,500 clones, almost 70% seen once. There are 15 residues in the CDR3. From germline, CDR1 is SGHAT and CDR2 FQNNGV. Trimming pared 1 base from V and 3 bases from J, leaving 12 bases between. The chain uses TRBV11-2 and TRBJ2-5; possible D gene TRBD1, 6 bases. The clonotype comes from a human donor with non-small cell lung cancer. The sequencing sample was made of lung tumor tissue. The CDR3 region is CASSLVPGVEETQYF. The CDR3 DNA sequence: TGTGCCAGCAGCTTAGTCCCAGGGGTGGAAGAGACCCAGTACTTC.